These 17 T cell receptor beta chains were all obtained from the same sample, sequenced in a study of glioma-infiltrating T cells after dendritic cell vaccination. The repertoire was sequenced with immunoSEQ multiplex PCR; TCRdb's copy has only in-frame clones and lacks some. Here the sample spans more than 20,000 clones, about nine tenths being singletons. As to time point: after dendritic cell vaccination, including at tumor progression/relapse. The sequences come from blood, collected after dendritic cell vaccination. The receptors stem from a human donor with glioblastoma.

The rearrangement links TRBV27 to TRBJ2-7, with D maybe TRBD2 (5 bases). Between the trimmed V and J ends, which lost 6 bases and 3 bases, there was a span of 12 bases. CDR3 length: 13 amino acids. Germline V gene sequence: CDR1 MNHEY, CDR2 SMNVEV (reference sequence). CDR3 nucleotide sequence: TGTGCCAGCAGCGCTGGGGAGAACTACGAGCAGTACTTC. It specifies CASSAGENYEQYF.

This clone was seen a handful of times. CDR3 DNA sequence: TGTGCCAGCAGTTACTCAGGAGGGAGCAATGAGCAGTTCTTC. Amino acids: CASSYSGGSNEQFF. The chain has TRBV6-5 and TRBJ2-1; D perhaps matches TRBD2 (6 bases). Germline assignment: CDR1 MNHEY and CDR2 SVGAGI. Trimming left V 0 bases short and J 6 bases short, with 9 bases between. The CDR3 extends over 14 amino acids.

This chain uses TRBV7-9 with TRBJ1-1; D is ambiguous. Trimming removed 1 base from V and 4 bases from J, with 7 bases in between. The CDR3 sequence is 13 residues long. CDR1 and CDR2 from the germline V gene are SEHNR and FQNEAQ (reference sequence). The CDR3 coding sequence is TGTGCCAGCAGCTTAGAGAGCGTCACTGAAGCTTTCTTT. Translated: CASSLESVTEAFF.

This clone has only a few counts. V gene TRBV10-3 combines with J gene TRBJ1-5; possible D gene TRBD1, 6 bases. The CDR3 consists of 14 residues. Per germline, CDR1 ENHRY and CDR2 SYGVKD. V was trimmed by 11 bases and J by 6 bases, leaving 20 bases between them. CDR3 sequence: CAVGGAGRGQPQHF. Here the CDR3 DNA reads TGTGCCGTAGGGGGAGCAGGGCGCGGTCAGCCCCAGCATTTT.

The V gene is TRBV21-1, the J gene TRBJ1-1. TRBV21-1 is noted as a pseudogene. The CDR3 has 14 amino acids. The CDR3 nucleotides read TGTGCCAGTATGGGGAGGGGCATGAACACTGAAGCTTTCTTT. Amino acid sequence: CASMGRGMNTEAFF.

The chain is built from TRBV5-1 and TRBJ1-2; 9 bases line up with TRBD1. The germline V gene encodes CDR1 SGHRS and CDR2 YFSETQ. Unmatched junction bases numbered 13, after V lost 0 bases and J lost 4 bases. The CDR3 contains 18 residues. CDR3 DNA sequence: TGCGCCAGCAGCTTGGGTATCCGGGACAGGGCAAATTTCTATGGCTACACCTTC. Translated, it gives CASSLGIRDRANFYGYTF.

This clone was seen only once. CDR3 region: CASSLQGSSNQPQHF. The CDR3, as DNA: TGTGCCAGCAGCTTGCAGGGGTCGAGCAATCAGCCCCAGCATTTT. V gene TRBV7-8 combines with J gene TRBJ1-5; a weak D match, TRBD1 (6 bases). Germline loops: CDR1 SGHVS, CDR2 FQNEAQ. The CDR3 extends over 15 amino acids. Trimming removed 3 bases from V and 1 base from J, with 10 bases in between.

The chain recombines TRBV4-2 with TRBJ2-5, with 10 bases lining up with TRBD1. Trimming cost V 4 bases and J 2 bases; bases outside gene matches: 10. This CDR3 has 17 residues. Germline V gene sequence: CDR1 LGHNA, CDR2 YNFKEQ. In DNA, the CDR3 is TGTGCCAGCAGCCCGTCGGGACAGGGGAGTCGGCAAGAGACCCAGTACTTC. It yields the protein CASSPSGQGSRQETQYF.

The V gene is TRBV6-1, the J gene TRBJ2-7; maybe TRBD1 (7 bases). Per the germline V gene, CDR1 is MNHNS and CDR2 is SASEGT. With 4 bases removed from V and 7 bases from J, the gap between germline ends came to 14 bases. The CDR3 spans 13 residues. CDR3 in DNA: TGTGCCAGCAGTGGGCCGACAGGGAGGGAGCAGTACTTC. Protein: CASSGPTGREQYF.

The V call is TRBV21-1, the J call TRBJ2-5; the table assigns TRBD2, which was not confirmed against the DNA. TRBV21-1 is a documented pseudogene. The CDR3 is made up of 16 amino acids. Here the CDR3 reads CASSNPLRGSGETQYF. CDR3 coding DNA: TGTGCCAGCAGCAACCCCCTCCGTGGGAGTGGGGAGACCCAGTACTTC.

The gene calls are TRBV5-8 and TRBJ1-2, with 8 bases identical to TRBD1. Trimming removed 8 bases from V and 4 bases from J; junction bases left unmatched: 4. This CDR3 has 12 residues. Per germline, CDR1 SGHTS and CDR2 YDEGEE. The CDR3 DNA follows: TGTGCCAGTTGGGACAGGATCTATGGCTACACCTTC. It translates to CASWDRIYGYTF.

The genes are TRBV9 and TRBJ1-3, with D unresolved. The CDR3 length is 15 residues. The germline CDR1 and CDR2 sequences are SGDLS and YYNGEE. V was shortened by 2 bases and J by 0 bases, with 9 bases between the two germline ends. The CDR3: CASSVHQNSGNTIYF. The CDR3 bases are TGTGCCAGCAGCGTCCATCAGAACTCTGGAAACACCATATATTTT. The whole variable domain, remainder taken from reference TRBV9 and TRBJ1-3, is DSGVTQTPKHLITATGQRVTLRCSPRSGDLSVYWYQQSLDQGLQFLIQYYNGEERAKGNILERFSAQQFPDLHSELNLSSLELGDSALYFCASSVHQNSGNTIYFGEGSWLTVV.

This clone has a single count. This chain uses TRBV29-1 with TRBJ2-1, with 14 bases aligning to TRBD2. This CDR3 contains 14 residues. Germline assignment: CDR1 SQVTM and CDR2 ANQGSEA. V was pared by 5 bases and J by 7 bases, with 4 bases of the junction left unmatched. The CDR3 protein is CSVRLAGGLNEQFF. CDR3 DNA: TGCAGCGTTAGACTAGCGGGGGGGTTGAATGAGCAGTTCTTC.

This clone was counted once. CDR3 DNA sequence: TGCGCCAGCAGTGACGGATATGGACGGGACCAGTACTTC. It is translated as CASSDGYGRDQYF. J is TRBJ2-5 and V is TRBV10-2; a possible D gene is TRBD2 (5 bases). The CDR3 consists of 13 residues. CDR1 is WSHSY and CDR2 is SAAADI in the germline V gene. V was pared by 3 bases and J by 10 bases, with 15 bases between.

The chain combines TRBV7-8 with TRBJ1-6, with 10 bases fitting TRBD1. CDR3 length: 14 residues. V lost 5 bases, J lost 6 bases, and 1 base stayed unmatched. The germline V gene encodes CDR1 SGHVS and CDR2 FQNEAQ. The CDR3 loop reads CASSRDRGNSPLHF. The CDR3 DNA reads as TGTGCCAGCAGCCGGGACAGGGGTAATTCACCCCTCCACTTT.

CDR3: CAIRGAVGQPQHF. The CDR3, as DNA: TGTGCCATCAGAGGGGCGGTGGGGCAGCCCCAGCATTTT. The V gene is TRBV10-3, the J gene TRBJ1-5, with a weak D call TRBD1 (5 bases). The CDR3 totals 13 residues. Per germline, CDR1 ENHRY and CDR2 SYGVKD. Trimming pared 6 bases from V and 7 bases from J, leaving 13 bases between.

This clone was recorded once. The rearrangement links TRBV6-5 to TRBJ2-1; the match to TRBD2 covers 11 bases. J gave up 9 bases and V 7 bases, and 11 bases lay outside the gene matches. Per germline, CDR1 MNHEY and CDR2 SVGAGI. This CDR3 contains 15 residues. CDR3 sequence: CASTEPSGGFREQFF. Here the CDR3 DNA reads TGTGCCAGCACAGAACCTAGCGGGGGGTTCCGTGAGCAGTTCTTC.